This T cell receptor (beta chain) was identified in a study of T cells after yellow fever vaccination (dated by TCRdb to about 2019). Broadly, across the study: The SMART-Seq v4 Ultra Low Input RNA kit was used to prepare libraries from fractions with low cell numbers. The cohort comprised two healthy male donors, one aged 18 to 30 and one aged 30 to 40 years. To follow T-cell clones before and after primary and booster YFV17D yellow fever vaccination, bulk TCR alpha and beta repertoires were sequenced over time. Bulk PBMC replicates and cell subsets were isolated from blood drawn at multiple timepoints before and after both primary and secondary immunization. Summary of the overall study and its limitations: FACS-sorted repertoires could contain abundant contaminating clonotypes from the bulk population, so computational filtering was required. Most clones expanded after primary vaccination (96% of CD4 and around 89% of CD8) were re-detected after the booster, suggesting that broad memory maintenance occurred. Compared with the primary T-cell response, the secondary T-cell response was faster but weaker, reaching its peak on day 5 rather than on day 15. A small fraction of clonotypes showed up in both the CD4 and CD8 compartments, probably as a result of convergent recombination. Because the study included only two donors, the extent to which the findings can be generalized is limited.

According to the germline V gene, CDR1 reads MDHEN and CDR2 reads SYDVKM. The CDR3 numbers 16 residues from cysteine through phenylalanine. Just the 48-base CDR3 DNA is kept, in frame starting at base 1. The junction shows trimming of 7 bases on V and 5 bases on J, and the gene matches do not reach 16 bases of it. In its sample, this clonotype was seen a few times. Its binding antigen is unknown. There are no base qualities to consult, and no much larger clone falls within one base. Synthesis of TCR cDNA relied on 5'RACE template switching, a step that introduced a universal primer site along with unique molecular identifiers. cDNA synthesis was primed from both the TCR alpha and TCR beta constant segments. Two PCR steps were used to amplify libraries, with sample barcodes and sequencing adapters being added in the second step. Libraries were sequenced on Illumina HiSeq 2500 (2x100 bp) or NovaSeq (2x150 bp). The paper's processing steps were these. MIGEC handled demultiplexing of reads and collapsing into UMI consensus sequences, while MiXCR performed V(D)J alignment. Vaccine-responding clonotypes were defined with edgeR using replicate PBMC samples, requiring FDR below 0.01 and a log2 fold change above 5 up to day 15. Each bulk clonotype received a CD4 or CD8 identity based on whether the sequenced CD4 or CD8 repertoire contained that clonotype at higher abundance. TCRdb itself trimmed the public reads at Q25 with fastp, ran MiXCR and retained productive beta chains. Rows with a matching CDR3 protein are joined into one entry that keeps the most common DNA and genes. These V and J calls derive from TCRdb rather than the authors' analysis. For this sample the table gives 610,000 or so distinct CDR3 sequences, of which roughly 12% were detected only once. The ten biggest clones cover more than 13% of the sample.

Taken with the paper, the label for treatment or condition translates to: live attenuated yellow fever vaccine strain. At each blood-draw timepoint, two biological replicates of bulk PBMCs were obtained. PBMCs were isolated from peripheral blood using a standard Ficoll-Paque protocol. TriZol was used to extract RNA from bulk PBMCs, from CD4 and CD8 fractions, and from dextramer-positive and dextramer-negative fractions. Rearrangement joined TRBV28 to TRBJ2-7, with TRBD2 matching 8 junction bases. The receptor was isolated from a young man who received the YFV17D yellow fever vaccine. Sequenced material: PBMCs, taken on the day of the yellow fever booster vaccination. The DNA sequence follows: TGTGCCAGCAACCGGGGGGGGAGGCAATCCCTTAACGAGCAGTACTTC. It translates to CASNRGGRQSLNEQYF.